Sequencing of this T cell receptor (beta chain) was carried out in a study of T cells in Graves' hyperthyroidism and ophthalmopathy. About the research overall: Peripheral blood was drawn at first diagnosis, prior to all treatment.

The CDR3 spans 15 residues. V lost 1 base, J lost 0 bases, and 9 bases lay in between. From germline, CDR1 is SEHNR and CDR2 FQNEAQ (reference sequence). RNA transcripts yielded amplified TCR beta CDR3 regions. Researchers ran a first-round RT-PCR on the TCR CDR3 using the HTBI primer set. MiXCR, run by TCRdb on the multiplex PCR reads, gives a single entry per CDR3 protein. The sample lists 540,000 or so distinct CDR3 sequences, more than 15% seen once, with roughly 7.3% in the top ten. Ten or more counts support this clonotype. Patients counted as stable if ophthalmopathy did not develop within 18 months. Around 10 ml fresh peripheral blood yielded the PBMCs.

The origin of this receptor is a woman aged 25-40 years with Graves' hyperthyroidism. V and J are TRBV7-9 and TRBJ1-1; possibly TRBD1 for D (5 bases). The source material was blood. The CDR3 bases are TGTGCCAGCAGCTTAGTTGGGGGGATGAACACTGAAGCTTTCTTT. Protein product: CASSLVGGMNTEAFF. The full variable domain, completed using reference TRBV7-9 and TRBJ1-1, is DTGVSQNPRHKITKRGQNVTFRCDPISEHNRLYWYRQTLGQGPEFLTYFQNEAQLEKSRLLSDRFSAERPKGSFSTLEIQRTEQGDSAMYLCASSLVGGMNTEAFFGQGTRLTVV.